One and the same sample provided the 32 T cell receptor beta chains below, sequenced in a study of T-cell memory formation after mild COVID-19. TCRdb reprocessed the 5' RACE reads via MiXCR and lists one record per CDR3 protein. The sample lists under 450,000 distinct CDR3 sequences, 14% seen once, with roughly 22% in the top ten. The material sequenced was PBMCs or a T cell subset sorted from them (not recorded which). These receptors all come from a man in his late teens or twenties who had mild COVID-19 (a few samples of this study predate the infection). Cell type and time point are not known.

The chain couples TRBV28 to TRBJ2-7; D might be TRBD1 (6 bases). CDR3 length: 12 residues. V shed 9 bases and J shed 5 bases, with 14 bases lying between them. Germline CDR1 and CDR2: MDHEN and SYDVKM. CDR3 bases: TGTGCCAGTTCACAGGGCCGGAACGAGCAGTACGTC. Its protein product is CASSQGRNEQYV.

The chain recombines TRBV20-1 with TRBJ1-5, with D possibly being TRBD1 (6 bases). The germline V gene has CDR1 DFQATT and CDR2 SNEGSKA (reference sequence). This CDR3 is 14 amino acids long. V lost 6 bases and J lost 7, with 19 bases in between. The CDR3 sequence: CSARGGARDQPQHF. In DNA form, the CDR3 reads TGCAGTGCCCGCGGGGGGGCCCGGGACCAGCCCCAGCATTTT.

This clonotype has just a few counts. The gene calls are TRBV4-1 and TRBJ2-2, with unresolved D. CDR3 length: 14 amino acids. Trimming took 0 bases from V and 4 from J, leaving 6 bases between them. Germline CDR1 and CDR2: MGHRA and YSYEKL. CDR3 region: CASSQDQVTGELFF. The CDR3 DNA sequence: TGCGCCAGCAGCCAAGATCAGGTCACCGGGGAGCTGTTTTTT.

This clonotype was recorded at least ten times. This sequence joins TRBV6-2 or TRBV6-3 and TRBJ2-1; 9 bases match TRBD2. This CDR3 region has 15 residues. The junction had 1 base not matched to a gene; V was cut back by 4 bases and J by 0 bases. Germline-derived CDR1 and CDR2 are MNHEY and SVGEGT. The CDR3 loop reads CASSLTSGSYNEQFF. CDR3 nucleotide sequence: TGTGCCAGCAGTTTGACTAGCGGCTCCTACAATGAGCAGTTCTTC.

In this sample, this clonotype turned up a few times. The rearrangement uses TRBV23-1 and TRBJ2-7, with TRBD2 as a possible D gene (5 bases). TRBV23-1 is labeled an ORF, and its function is uncertain. Trimming left V 3 bases short and J 7 bases short, with 19 bases between. The CDR3 consists of 15 residues. The chain's CDR3 is CASSHPLPPGREQYV. The CDR3 bases are TGCGCCAGCAGTCACCCTCTGCCCCCGGGGAGAGAGCAGTACGTC.

There are many counts of this clonotype. The rearrangement links TRBV6-5 to TRBJ2-6, with unresolved D. Trimming stripped 3 bases from V and 1 base from J, with 7 bases between. Germline loops: CDR1 MNHEY, CDR2 SVGAGI. This CDR3 has 15 residues. The CDR3, as DNA: TGTGCCAGCAGTTATGGCAGGTCTGGGGCCAACGTCCTGACTTTC. Amino acid sequence: CASSYGRSGANVLTF.

CDR3 coding DNA: TGCGCCAGCAGCTTGGTCGCAGGGGAAGGTCAGCCCCAGCATTTT. Its translation is CASSLVAGEGQPQHF. This rearrangement joins TRBV5-1 to TRBJ1-5, with a weak D call TRBD1 (6 bases). CDR3 length: 15 residues. Deletions cut 0 bases from V and 6 bases from J, with 13 bases between. Germline V CDR1 and CDR2: SGHRS, YFSETQ.

This clonotype was detected a few times. The chain couples TRBV6-6 to TRBJ2-7; 10 nucleotides agree with TRBD1. The CDR3 sequence is 13 residues long. In germline, CDR1 is MNHNY, CDR2 SVGAGI (reference sequence). V gave up 7 bases and J gave up 4 bases; unmatched junction bases: 4. CDR3 nucleotides: TGTGCCAGCACCCGGGACAGGGGATACGAGCAGTACGTC. Its protein is CASTRDRGYEQYV.

The J gene is TRBJ2-5, the V gene TRBV30; perhaps TRBD2 as D (6 bases). CDR3 length equals 11 residues. V lost 5 bases and J 5 bases, leaving 9 bases between the germline ends. CDR1 GTSNPN and CDR2 SVGIG come from the germline V gene (reference sequence). This CDR3 reads CAWGGVETQYF. As DNA, the CDR3 is TGTGCCTGGGGAGGGGTTGAGACCCAGTACTTC.

In its sample, this clonotype was seen a few times. The chain has TRBV6-6 and TRBJ2-7; tentative D call: TRBD1 (6 bases). The CDR3 is made up of 14 amino acids. V was clipped by 4 bases and J by 0 bases, with 10 bases between them. Germline V gene data show CDR1 as MNHNY and CDR2 as SVGAGI (reference sequence). The CDR3 loop is CASSFGDISYEQYV. The CDR3 nucleotides read TGTGCCAGCAGTTTTGGGGACATCTCCTACGAGCAGTACGTC.

This clonotype occurred a few times. CDR3 in DNA: TGTGCCAGCAGTGCCGGGTCTTTAAGGGCCAAAAACATTCAGTACTTC. Protein: CASSAGSLRAKNIQYF. The chain carries TRBV28 and TRBJ2-4; D gene unclear. Trimming took 5 bases from V and 1 from J, leaving 15 bases between them. Germline-derived CDR1 and CDR2 are MDHEN and SYDVKM. The CDR3 spans 16 residues.

A remark on this clonotype: Its ends do not fully match the called genes, so a read error is possible. V gene TRBV7-2 combines with J gene TRBJ2-2; TRBD1 is a possible D gene (7 bases). The CDR3 contains 16 residues. Germline loops: CDR1 SGHTA, CDR2 FQGNSA. The CDR3 nucleotides are TGTGCCAGCAGCTCGAGCAGGGGGGTTTGGTCCGGGGAGCTGATTTTT. Its protein product is CASSSSRGVWSGELIF.

This chain connects TRBV27 to TRBJ1-2; possibly TRBD1 for D (5 bases). Looked up from germline, CDR1 is MNHEY and CDR2 is SMNVEV (reference sequence). The CDR3 extends over 14 amino acids. V gave up 2 bases and J gave up 6 bases, with 13 bases separating them. The DNA of the CDR3 is TGTGCCAGCAGTTTAAGCTGGGGGAGCGATGGCTACACCTTC. Encoded protein: CASSLSWGSDGYTF.

This clonotype was seen more than once but under ten times. The chain couples TRBV7-9 to TRBJ2-5; TRBD2 aligns across 15 bases. The V segment lost 6 bases and the J segment 1 base; nucleotides outside the gene matches: 6. The CDR3 has 17 amino acids. Germline assignment: CDR1 SEHNR and CDR2 FQNEAQ (reference sequence). CDR3 coding DNA: TGTGCCAGCAGGAGGACTAGCGGGGGGGGACTCCAAGAGACCCAGTACTTC. Translated: CASRRTSGGGLQETQYF.

This chain joins TRBV6-5 and TRBJ1-3; no reliable D call. The CDR3 consists of 14 residues. The germline CDR1 and CDR2 sequences are MNHEY and SVGAGI. V was clipped by 2 bases and J by 4 bases, with 9 bases between them. CDR3 in DNA: TGTGCCAGCAGTTACGGCCTAACCGGAAACACCATATATTTT. It yields the protein CASSYGLTGNTIYF.

This clonotype has at least ten counts. The chain uses TRBV5-6 and TRBJ2-3, with D unclear. Germline V gene data show CDR1 as SGHDT and CDR2 as YYEEEE. Trimming pared 2 bases from V and 2 bases from J, leaving 9 bases between. This CDR3 spans 14 amino acids. The CDR3 loop is CASSLGFSTDTQYF. Written as DNA, the CDR3 is TGTGCCAGCAGCTTAGGCTTTTCCACAGATACGCAGTATTTT.

This clonotype was counted many times. This chain joins TRBV2 and TRBJ2-3, with 8 bases that match TRBD2. Unmatched junction bases numbered 8, after V lost 5 bases and J lost 4 bases. The germline V gene encodes CDR1 SNHLY and CDR2 FYNNEI. The CDR3 runs 15 residues. CDR3 nucleotide sequence: TGTGCCAGCAGTCCCGGGACTAGGTCATCAGATACGCAGTATTTT. Protein sequence: CASSPGTRSSDTQYF.

This clonotype was observed at least ten times. The gene calls are TRBV4-3 and TRBJ2-3; a weak D match, TRBD2 (6 bases). CDR3 length equals 16 residues. CDR1 LGHNA and CDR2 YSLEER come from the germline V gene. Trimming removed 0 bases at V and 0 bases at J, with 10 bases between. The CDR3 DNA follows: TGCGCCAGCAGCCAAGAGAGGACTACTAGCACAGATACGCAGTATTTT. Amino acids: CASSQERTTSTDTQYF.

This chain joins TRBV11-3 and TRBJ2-3, with D possibly being TRBD1 (5 bases). V was clipped by 5 bases and J by 2 bases, with 8 bases between them. The CDR3 contains 13 residues. Looked up from germline, CDR1 is SGHNT and CDR2 is YENEEA. The CDR3 sequence is CASSATATDTQYF. The CDR3 DNA sequence: TGTGCCAGCAGCGCGACAGCCACAGATACGCAGTATTTT.

This clonotype was observed a handful of times. The J gene is TRBJ2-3, the V gene TRBV7-2; TRBD2 agrees at 9 bases. J gave up 5 bases and V 5 bases, and 11 bases lay outside the gene matches. This CDR3 spans 16 amino acids. CDR1 and CDR2 from the germline V gene are SGHTA and FQGNSA. The CDR3: CASSRLAGGPQDTQYF. CDR3 bases: TGTGCCAGCAGCCGCCTGGCGGGGGGGCCCCAAGATACGCAGTATTTT. The full variable domain, with the rest looked up from reference TRBV7-2 and TRBJ2-3, is GAGVSQSPSNKVTEKGKDVELRCDPISGHTALYWYRQSLGQGLEFLIYFQGNSAPDKSGLPSDRFSAERTGGSVSTLTIQRTQQEDSAVYLCASSRLAGGPQDTQYFGPGTRLTVL.

This chain links TRBV7-3 with TRBJ2-3; a weak D match, TRBD2 (7 bases). The CDR3 has 14 amino acids. V shed 3 bases and J shed 3 bases, with 10 bases lying between them. From germline, CDR1 is SGHTA and CDR2 FQGTGA. The CDR3 spells CASSFKGGTDTQYF. DNA for the CDR3: TGTGCCAGCAGCTTTAAGGGGGGGACAGATACGCAGTATTTT.

The chain employs TRBV9 and TRBJ2-3; 8 nucleotides align to TRBD1. The CDR3 consists of 16 residues. The V and J ends lost 2 bases and 0 bases, in that order; junction bases with no gene match: 5. CDR1 SGDLS and CDR2 YYNGEE come from the germline V gene. This CDR3 is CASSVQGARSTDTQYF. Here the CDR3 DNA reads TGTGCCAGCAGCGTTCAGGGGGCGCGTAGCACAGATACGCAGTATTTT.

The chain joins TRBV6-5 to TRBJ1-4; D might be TRBD1 (6 bases). The CDR3 has 16 amino acids. CDR1 and CDR2 (germline): MNHEY, SVGAGI. Trimming pared 0 bases from V and 7 bases from J, leaving 15 bases between. The CDR3 DNA follows: TGTGCCAGCAGTTACTCGATCGGGCAGGGGAGTGAAAAACTGTTTTTT. Its translation: CASSYSIGQGSEKLFF.

This clonotype turned up a few times. This chain connects TRBV11-2 to TRBJ2-1; D may be TRBD1 (5 bases). Germline assignment: CDR1 SGHAT and CDR2 FQNNGV. V lost 8 bases and J 4 bases, leaving 15 bases between the germline ends. The length of the CDR3 is 14 residues. CDR3 DNA sequence: TGTGCCAGCGTAATAGACAGCTTTTACAATGAGCAGTTCTTC. This sequence encodes CASVIDSFYNEQFF.

This clonotype occurred a few times. The rearrangement links TRBV18 to TRBJ2-3; 9 bases fit TRBD1. The germline V gene encodes CDR1 KGHSH and CDR2 LQKENI. The CDR3 length is 13 residues. The J segment lost 6 bases and the V segment lost 5 bases, leaving 3 bases of the junction unmatched. The CDR3 loop is CASSGTGSDTQYF. The CDR3 bases are TGTGCCAGCTCAGGGACAGGGTCCGATACGCAGTATTTT.

As regards this clonotype: This clone may be a read error of a much larger clone one base away. The chain uses TRBV6-5 and TRBJ1-1; no firm D call. Germline-derived CDR1 and CDR2 are MNHEY and SVGAGI. V was trimmed by 4 bases and J by 4 bases, leaving 13 bases between them. The CDR3 totals 14 residues. The CDR3 here is CASSFGLLSTEAFF. The CDR3 region has the DNA TGTGCCAGCAGTTTCGGACTGCTGAGCACTGAAGCTTTCTTT.

This chain uses TRBV4-3 with TRBJ2-1; D might be TRBD1 or TRBD2, each matching 6 bases. V dropped 5 bases and J dropped 4 bases, with 18 bases sitting between them. The CDR3 totals 16 residues. CDR1 is LGHNA and CDR2 is YSLEER in the germline V gene. CDR3 DNA sequence: TGCGCCAGCAGCTCGGACCTCAGGGGAGGTTACAATGAGCAGTTCTTC. This encodes CASSSDLRGGYNEQFF.

This chain connects TRBV7-8 to TRBJ2-2; TRBD2 aligns across 10 bases. Germline loops: CDR1 SGHVS, CDR2 FQNEAQ. Trimming at V came to 2 bases and at J to 2 bases, leaving 5 bases not matched to a gene. This CDR3 contains 17 residues. CDR3 sequence: CASSLMASGGNTGELFF. CDR3 sequence (DNA): TGTGCCAGCAGCTTAATGGCTAGCGGGGGTAACACCGGGGAGCTGTTTTTT.

The gene calls are TRBV29-1 and TRBJ2-3, with 7 bases fitting TRBD1. The V gene's germline CDR1 is SQVTM and CDR2 ANQGSEA. After removal of 2 bases from V and 4 bases from J, the junction contained 9 bases not matched to a gene. The CDR3 extends over 15 amino acids. CDR3: CSVERQGFPADTQYF. The CDR3, as DNA: TGCAGCGTTGAAAGACAGGGTTTCCCCGCAGATACGCAGTATTTT.

The rearrangement links TRBV6-5 to TRBJ2-2, with 8 bases identical to TRBD2. CDR3 length: 17 amino acids. With V trimmed by 2 bases and J by 4 bases, 9 bases remained unmatched. Germline V gene lookup returns CDR1 MNHEY and CDR2 SVGAGI. CDR3 in amino acids: CASSYGGGPPRTGELFF. DNA for the CDR3: TGTGCCAGCAGTTACGGCGGGGGGCCGCCCCGCACCGGGGAGCTGTTTTTT.

This clonotype was recorded a few times. The genes are TRBV12-3 or TRBV12-4 and TRBJ1-1; 7 bases are a match to TRBD1. V dropped 2 bases and J dropped 4; count of bases not matched to a gene: 7. The CDR3 is made up of 15 amino acids. CDR3 sequence (DNA): TGTGCCAGCAGTTTAAGGGGGCAGGGGGGCACTGAAGCTTTCTTT. Amino acid sequence: CASSLRGQGGTEAFF.

The chain uses TRBV6-6 and TRBJ1-5; no clear D. Trimming removed 2 bases from V and 2 bases from J, with 7 bases in between. Germline CDR1 and CDR2: MNHNY and SVGAGI (reference sequence). The CDR3 has 14 amino acids. The CDR3 DNA follows: TGTGCCAGCAGTTACGGGGAGGGCAATCAGCCCCAGCATTTT. This codes for CASSYGEGNQPQHF.